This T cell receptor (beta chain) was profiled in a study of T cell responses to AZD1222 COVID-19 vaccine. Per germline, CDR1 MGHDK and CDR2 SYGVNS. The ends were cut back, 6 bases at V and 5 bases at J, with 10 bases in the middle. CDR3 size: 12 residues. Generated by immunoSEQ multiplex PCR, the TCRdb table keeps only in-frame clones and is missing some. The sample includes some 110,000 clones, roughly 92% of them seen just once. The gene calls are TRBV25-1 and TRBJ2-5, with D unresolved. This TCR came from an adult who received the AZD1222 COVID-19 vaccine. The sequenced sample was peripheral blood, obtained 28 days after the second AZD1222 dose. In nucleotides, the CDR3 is TGTGCCAGCAGCCCCGCTTCGGAGACCCAGTACTTC. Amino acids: CASSPASETQYF. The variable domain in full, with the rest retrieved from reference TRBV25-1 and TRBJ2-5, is EADIYQTPRYLVIGTGKKITLECSQTMGHDKMYWYQQDPGMELHLIHYSYGVNSTEKGDLSSESTVSRIRTEHFPLTLESARPSHTSQYLCASSPASETQYFGPGTRLLVL.